One sample yielded the 31 T cell receptor beta chains listed below, sequenced in a study of blood T cells in healthy people across ages. Together with a sample-barcoded 5' primer, a J-beta primer mix was included in a second PCR lasting about 7 to 12 cycles. MiXCR was run by TCRdb on the 5' RACE reads, yielding one entry per CDR3 protein. This sample has about 780,000 distinct CDR3 sequences, with about half found just once. Material for sequencing was blood. Source of these receptors: a man aged 80 or over in good health.

This clonotype appeared once. At one boundary the junction diverges from the germline segment, which might be a read error. The chain combines TRBV7-2 with TRBJ2-1; the match to TRBD2 covers 12 bases. This CDR3 has 16 residues. Looked up from germline, CDR1 is SGHTA and CDR2 is FQGNSA. CDR3 loop: CAGSFGLAGRVYEQFF. DNA of the CDR3: TGTGCCGGCAGCTTCGGACTAGCGGGAAGGGTCTATGAGCAGTTCTTC. The variable domain in full, completed from reference TRBV7-2 and TRBJ2-1, reads GAGVSQSPSNKVTEKGKDVELRCDPISGHTALYWYRQSLGQGLEFLIYFQGNSAPDKSGLPSDRFSAERTGGSVSTLTIQRTQQEDSAVYLCAGSFGLAGRVYEQFFGPGTRLTVL.

The CDR3 DNA reads TGCAGTGCTGGAAGTTTGCCTTACAATGAGCAGTTCTTC. It is translated as CSAGSLPYNEQFF. The genes are TRBV20-1 and TRBJ2-1, with D unclear. The CDR3 is made up of 13 amino acids. Germline loops: CDR1 DFQATT, CDR2 SNEGSKA (reference sequence). V was pared by 5 bases and J by 4 bases, with 12 bases between.

J is TRBJ2-3 and V is TRBV5-1; TRBD2 agrees at 8 bases. Losses at the gene ends were 4 bases for V and 2 bases for J; bases not matched to a gene: 6. The germline CDR1 and CDR2 sequences are SGHRS and YFSETQ. The length of the CDR3 is 15 residues. CDR3 coding DNA: TGCGCCAGCAGCCTTAATAGCGGGGACACAGATACGCAGTATTTT. This encodes CASSLNSGDTDTQYF.

The J gene is TRBJ2-5, the V gene TRBV5-1; TRBD1 might be the D (6 bases). The CDR3 is made up of 16 amino acids. The V end lost 1 base, the J end lost 0 bases, and 13 bases lay between the germline ends. CDR1 and CDR2 from the germline V gene are SGHRS and YFSETQ. The CDR3 loop is CASSLNVPGDQETQYF. CDR3 sequence (DNA): TGCGCCAGCAGCTTGAATGTTCCAGGGGACCAAGAGACCCAGTACTTC.

This clonotype has just a few counts. The rearrangement joins TRBV7-8 to TRBJ2-3, with 8 bases matching TRBD2. J gave up 4 bases and V 5 bases, and 14 bases lay outside the gene matches. Germline-derived CDR1 and CDR2 are SGHVS and FQNEAQ. The CDR3 spans 17 residues. CDR3 protein: CASSPIAGAGEADTQYF. CDR3 sequence (DNA): TGTGCCAGCAGCCCGATAGCTGGAGCGGGAGAGGCAGATACGCAGTATTTT.

This clonotype was seen only a few times. The chain links TRBV5-1 to TRBJ2-2, with D possibly being TRBD1 (6 bases). Trimming stripped 5 bases from V and 4 bases from J, with 9 bases between. In germline, CDR1 is SGHRS, CDR2 YFSETQ. The CDR3 extends over 13 amino acids. The CDR3 protein is CASRTGFTGELFF. In DNA, the CDR3 is TGCGCCAGCAGAACAGGGTTCACCGGGGAGCTGTTTTTT.

The chain links TRBV29-1 to TRBJ2-1; 8 nucleotides align to TRBD1. Per the germline V gene, CDR1 is SQVTM and CDR2 is ANQGSEA. With 7 bases clipped from V and 8 bases from J, the junction kept 13 bases outside the gene matches. The CDR3 length is 14 residues. CDR3 amino acids: CSAPDRATRDEQFF. The CDR3 DNA sequence: TGCAGCGCTCCGGACAGGGCTACTAGGGATGAGCAGTTCTTC.

The chain couples TRBV12-5 to TRBJ2-1, with D unclear. The CDR3 consists of 8 residues. The V end was cut by 6 bases, the J end by 11 bases, with 2 bases between. Germline V gene sequence: CDR1 LGHNT, CDR2 FRNRAP. CDR3: CASGQQFF. DNA for the CDR3: TGTGCTAGTGGCCAGCAGTTCTTC. The whole variable domain, remainder taken from reference TRBV12-5 and TRBJ2-1, is DARVTQTPRHKVTEMGQEVTMRCQPILGHNTVFWYRQTMMQGLELLAYFRNRAPLDDSGMPKDRFSAEMPDATLATLKIQPSEPRDSAVYFCASGQQFFGPGTRLTVL.

This clonotype was seen a handful of times. The CDR3 region is CSAMRGLSSYNEQFF. In nucleotides, the CDR3 is TGCAGTGCCATGCGGGGGCTAAGCTCCTACAATGAGCAGTTCTTC. The chain joins TRBV20-1 to TRBJ2-1, with D perhaps TRBD2 (7 bases). Germline CDR1 is DFQATT and CDR2 is SNEGSKA (reference sequence). The CDR3 totals 15 residues. V was cut by 6 bases and J by 0 bases, with 15 bases left in between.

This clonotype was seen at least ten times. The V call is TRBV11-2, the J call TRBJ1-4; D uncertain. This CDR3 has 15 residues. Germline V lookup: CDR1 SGHAT, CDR2 FQNNGV. V gave up 0 bases and J gave up 4 bases, with 9 bases separating them. The CDR3 bases are TGTGCCAGCAGCTTAGATCGTGATTATAATGAAAAACTGTTTTTT. This translates into CASSLDRDYNEKLFF.

This clonotype was detected many times. A junction boundary mismatches the germline segment, possibly from a read error. V usage is TRBV4-3 and J usage is TRBJ2-6; D may be TRBD2 (6 bases). Per germline, CDR1 LGHNA and CDR2 YSLEER. The CDR3 runs to 15 residues. The CDR3 reads CASSRGLSGANVLTF. The CDR3 DNA reads TGCGCCAGCAGCCGAGGACTATCTGGAGCCAACGTCCTGACTTTC.

There are a few counts of this clonotype. The chain couples TRBV7-2 to TRBJ2-7; 8 bases align to TRBD1. The length of the CDR3 is 16 residues. Germline CDR1 reads SGHTA; CDR2 reads FQGNSA. The ends lost 1 base at V and 0 bases at J; junction bases unmatched: 5. The CDR3 bases are TGTGCCAGCAGCTTAGTTTCCACAGGGGGCTCCTACGAGCAGTACTTC. Protein sequence: CASSLVSTGGSYEQYF. Using reference TRBV7-2 and TRBJ2-7 for the parts outside the CDR3, the full variable domain is GAGVSQSPSNKVTEKGKDVELRCDPISGHTALYWYRQSLGQGLEFLIYFQGNSAPDKSGLPSDRFSAERTGGSVSTLTIQRTQQEDSAVYLCASSLVSTGGSYEQYFGPGTRLTVT.

A remark on this clonotype: One junction end disagrees with the germline gene, perhaps due to a read error. J is TRBJ1-1 and V is TRBV29-1; unclear D gene. The CDR3 runs to 10 residues. From germline, CDR1 is SQVTM and CDR2 ANQGSEA. The CDR3 loop is CGVGDTEAFF. The DNA for the CDR3 is TGCGGCGTTGGGGACACTGAAGCTTTCTTT.

Comments on this clonotype: This may be a read error: a much more frequent sequence differs by one nucleotide. The rearrangement uses TRBV11-2 and TRBJ2-1; D might be TRBD1 (6 bases). V was pared by 6 bases and J by 0 bases, with 9 bases between. The germline V gene encodes CDR1 SGHAT and CDR2 FQNNGV. The CDR3 is 14 residues long. The CDR3 DNA reads TGTGCCAGCAGAATACAGGGCTCCTACAATGAGCAGTTCTTC. Amino acid sequence: CASRIQGSYNEQFF.

This clonotype was counted between two and nine times. The V call is TRBV4-2, the J call TRBJ2-7, with D perhaps TRBD2 (5 bases). Germline values: CDR1 LGHNA, CDR2 YNFKEQ. This CDR3 spans 14 amino acids. V lost 0 bases and J lost 4, with 10 bases in between. The CDR3 loop reads CASSQDLGRYEQYF. CDR3 sequence (DNA): TGTGCCAGCAGCCAAGATTTAGGGAGATACGAGCAGTACTTC.

Many counts were recorded for this clonotype. A much larger clone lies one base from this, so it may be a read error. The chain couples TRBV6-2 or TRBV6-3 to TRBJ2-1, with TRBD2 matching over 8 bases. Germline V CDR1 and CDR2: MNHEY, SVGEGT. V was pared by 3 bases and J by 0 bases, with 16 bases of the junction left unmatched. CDR3 length: 20 residues. The CDR3 DNA reads as TGTGCCAGCAGTTATGTTGTTGGTCTAGCGGGCCGTAGCTCCTACAATGAGCAGTTCTTC. It codes for CASSYVVGLAGRSSYNEQFF.

This sequence joins TRBV7-9 and TRBJ2-1, with 12 bases identical to TRBD2. The CDR3 length is 16 residues. With V trimmed by 5 bases and J by 8 bases, 10 bases remained unmatched. From germline, CDR1 is SEHNR and CDR2 FQNEAQ (reference sequence). CDR3 in DNA: TGTGCCAGCAGCCCCTGGACTAGCGGGATAAGGGATGAGCAGTTCTTC. This sequence encodes CASSPWTSGIRDEQFF.

As concerns this clonotype: This may be a read error, as it is one base from a much larger clone. The chain uses TRBV9 and TRBJ2-1; maybe TRBD2 (5 bases). Germline values: CDR1 SGDLS, CDR2 YYNGEE. This CDR3 contains 13 residues. CDR3 DNA sequence: TGTGTCAGCAGCGTAGTCCCCCAGCGGGAGCAGTTCTTC. This sequence encodes CVSSVVPQREQFF.

The chain combines TRBV11-3 with TRBJ1-1, with D maybe TRBD1 (5 bases). Trimming removed 2 bases from V and 5 bases from J, with 18 bases in between. There are 16 residues in the CDR3. Per germline, CDR1 SGHNT and CDR2 YENEEA. CDR3: CASSLYVGTGRTEAFF. As DNA, the CDR3 is TGTGCCAGCAGCTTATATGTCGGGACTGGGCGAACTGAAGCTTTCTTT.

This clonotype has more than one count but fewer than ten. The chain links TRBV20-1 to TRBJ2-5; 14 bases align to TRBD2. This CDR3 has 15 amino acids. Germline V CDR1 and CDR2: DFQATT, SNEGSKA (reference sequence). V dropped 6 bases and J dropped 0; count of bases not matched to a gene: 3. CDR3 in amino acids: CSAPGLAGDQETQYF. The CDR3 bases are TGCAGTGCCCCGGGACTAGCGGGAGACCAAGAGACCCAGTACTTC.

The DNA of the CDR3 is TGCGCCAGCAGCCAAGATCGGGTAGCGGGGGGTTCTGGGGCCAACGTCCTGACTTTC. Protein sequence: CASSQDRVAGGSGANVLTF. This chain connects TRBV4-3 to TRBJ2-6; TRBD2 agrees at 10 bases. Germline-derived CDR1 and CDR2 are LGHNA and YSLEER. There are 19 residues in the CDR3. Unmatched junction bases numbered 6, after V lost 0 bases and J lost 1 base.

This clonotype has at least ten counts. This chain links TRBV2 with TRBJ2-4, with 14 bases lining up with TRBD2. The end of the DNA aligns better with TRBJ2-7, so the J call may be wrong. The CDR3 has 14 amino acids. CDR1 SNHLY and CDR2 FYNNEI come from the germline V gene. CDR3 in amino acids: CASRGLAGVYEQYF. The CDR3 nucleotides read TGTGCCAGCAGGGGACTAGCGGGAGTCTACGAGCAGTACTTC.

This clonotype was seen repeatedly, ten times or more. The rearrangement uses TRBV12-3 or TRBV12-4 and TRBJ1-1, with D perhaps TRBD1 (6 bases). Trimming removed 4 bases at V and 4 bases at J, with 16 bases between. This CDR3 is 15 amino acids long. CDR3 DNA sequence: TGTGCCAGCAGTTCCAGGCACAGGGCTAGCACTGAAGCTTTCTTT. This sequence encodes CASSSRHRASTEAFF.

The V and J genes are TRBV20-1 and TRBJ2-5; 8 bases match TRBD2. The CDR3 sequence is 14 residues long. J was trimmed by 4 bases and V by 6 bases; bases with no gene match: 10. Germline CDR1 reads DFQATT; CDR2 reads SNEGSKA (reference sequence). The CDR3 bases are TGCAGTGCAGAAGCGGGGGTGTTCGGAGAGACCCAGTACTTC. It translates to CSAEAGVFGETQYF.

The V call is TRBV5-4, the J call TRBJ2-1, with TRBD1 matching over 10 bases. Germline CDR1 is SGHNT and CDR2 is YYREEE (reference sequence). The CDR3 spans 14 residues. V lost 4 bases and J lost 7; bases outside the gene matches: 5. In DNA, the CDR3 is TGTGCCAGCAGCGGGTGGACAGGGGGAAATGAGCAGTTCTTC. As protein: CASSGWTGGNEQFF.

The J gene is TRBJ1-2, the V gene TRBV25-1; D not resolved. V dropped 6 bases and J dropped 2 bases, with 13 bases sitting between them. Looked up from germline, CDR1 is MGHDK and CDR2 is SYGVNS. The CDR3 is 14 amino acids. The chain's CDR3 is CASRESGGNYGYTF. DNA for the CDR3: TGTGCCAGCAGGGAAAGTGGAGGGAACTATGGCTACACCTTC.

In its sample, this clonotype was seen a few times. V and J are TRBV2 and TRBJ1-2; D is perhaps TRBD1 (5 bases). The CDR3 loop spans 11 amino acids. Trimming left V 3 bases short and J 13 bases short, with 12 bases between. Per germline, CDR1 SNHLY and CDR2 FYNNEI. CDR3 sequence: CASSEVRVPTF. In DNA, the CDR3 is TGTGCCAGCAGTGAGGTCAGGGTACCCACCTTC.

The table lists this clonotype with many counts. This chain links TRBV20-1 with TRBJ1-6; D is undetermined. The CDR3 is made up of 12 amino acids. V lost 7 bases and J 7 bases, leaving 11 bases between the germline ends. Germline V gene lookup returns CDR1 DFQATT and CDR2 SNEGSKA (reference sequence). DNA for the CDR3: TGCAGTGTCCCCGTGCGGAATTCACCCCTCCACTTT. This codes for CSVPVRNSPLHF.

This clonotype was observed many times. The chain recombines TRBV12-3 or TRBV12-4 with TRBJ2-1; 7 bases align to TRBD2. Unmatched junction bases numbered 0, after V lost 1 base and J lost 0 bases. The CDR3 has 15 amino acids. CDR3 in amino acids: CASSLGTSSYNEQFF. The CDR3 bases are TGTGCCAGCAGTTTAGGGACTAGCTCCTACAATGAGCAGTTCTTC.

The V call is TRBV3-1, the J call TRBJ2-5, with D unresolved. The J call could be wrong; TRBJ2-7 is a better fit for the DNA end. The germline CDR1 and CDR2 sequences are LGHDT and YNNKEL (reference sequence). The CDR3 totals 13 residues. The CDR3 DNA follows: TGTGCCAGCAGCCCCGCCCCAGAATTCGAGCAGTACTTC. Its protein product is CASSPAPEFEQYF.

This sequence joins TRBV7-9 and TRBJ2-1; D is perhaps TRBD1 (5 bases). Germline V gene sequence: CDR1 SEHNR, CDR2 FQNEAQ (reference sequence). This CDR3 spans 16 amino acids. Trimming stripped 7 bases from V and 0 bases from J, with 16 bases between. CDR3 sequence: CASTSRQRSSYNEQFF. The DNA of the CDR3 is TGTGCCAGCACCTCCCGACAGCGCAGCTCCTACAATGAGCAGTTCTTC.